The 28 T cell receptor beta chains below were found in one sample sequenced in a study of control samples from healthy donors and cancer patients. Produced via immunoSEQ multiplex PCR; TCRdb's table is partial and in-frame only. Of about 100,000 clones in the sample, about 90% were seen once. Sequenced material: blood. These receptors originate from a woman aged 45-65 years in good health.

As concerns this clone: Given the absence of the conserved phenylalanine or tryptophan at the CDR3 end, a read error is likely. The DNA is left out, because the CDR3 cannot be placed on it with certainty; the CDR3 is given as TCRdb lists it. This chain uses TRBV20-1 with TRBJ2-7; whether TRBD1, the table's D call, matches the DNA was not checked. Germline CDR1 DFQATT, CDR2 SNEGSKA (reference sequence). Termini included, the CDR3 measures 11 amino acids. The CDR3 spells CSARDKENGRG.

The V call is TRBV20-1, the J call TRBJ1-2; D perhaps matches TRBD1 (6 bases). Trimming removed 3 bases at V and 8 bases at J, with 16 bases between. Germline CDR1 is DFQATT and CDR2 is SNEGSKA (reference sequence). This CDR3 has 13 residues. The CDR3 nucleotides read TGCAGTGCTAGTTACGGGGGCGGAGGAGGCTACACCTTC. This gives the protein CSASYGGGGGYTF.

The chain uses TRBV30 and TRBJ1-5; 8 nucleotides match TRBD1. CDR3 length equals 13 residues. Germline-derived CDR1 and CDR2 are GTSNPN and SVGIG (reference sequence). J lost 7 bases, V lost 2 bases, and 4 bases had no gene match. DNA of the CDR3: TGTGCCTGGAGTCCGACAGGGGTCCAGCCCCAGCATTTT. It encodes CAWSPTGVQPQHF.

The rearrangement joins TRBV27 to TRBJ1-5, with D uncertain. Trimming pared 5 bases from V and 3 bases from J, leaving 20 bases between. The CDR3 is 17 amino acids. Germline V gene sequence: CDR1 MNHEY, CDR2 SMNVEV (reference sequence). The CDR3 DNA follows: TGTGCCAGCAGTCCCAACCTCGCCGCAAAGGTCAATCAGCCCCAGCATTTT. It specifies CASSPNLAAKVNQPQHF.

The DNA of the CDR3 is TGTGCCAGCAGTCCCGGGACCCCCTGGGAGCAGTACGTC. Its protein is CASSPGTPWEQYV. V is TRBV12-3 or TRBV12-4 and J is TRBJ2-7; TRBD1 or TRBD2 may be the D gene (5 bases each). CDR3 length: 13 residues. Trimming removed 5 bases from V and 7 bases from J, with 15 bases in between.

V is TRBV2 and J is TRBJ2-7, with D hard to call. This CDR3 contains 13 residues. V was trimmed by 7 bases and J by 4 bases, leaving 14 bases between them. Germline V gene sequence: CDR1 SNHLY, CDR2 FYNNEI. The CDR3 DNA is TGTGCCAGCATGGGTAGCACAACTTACGAGCAGTACGTC. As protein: CASMGSTTYEQYV.

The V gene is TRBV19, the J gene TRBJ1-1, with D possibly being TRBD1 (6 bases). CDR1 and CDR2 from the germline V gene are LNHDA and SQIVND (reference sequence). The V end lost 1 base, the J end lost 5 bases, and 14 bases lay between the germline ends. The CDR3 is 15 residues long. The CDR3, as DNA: TGTGCCAGTAGTATAGGTAAACAGGGAAGAACTGAAGCTTTCTTT. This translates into CASSIGKQGRTEAFF.

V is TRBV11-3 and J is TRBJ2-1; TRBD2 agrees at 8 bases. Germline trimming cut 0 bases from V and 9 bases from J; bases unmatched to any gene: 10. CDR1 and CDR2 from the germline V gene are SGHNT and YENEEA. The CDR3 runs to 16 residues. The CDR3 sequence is CASSLDTSGSSGEQFF. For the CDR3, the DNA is TGTGCCAGCAGCTTAGATACCAGCGGGAGTAGTGGTGAGCAGTTCTTC.

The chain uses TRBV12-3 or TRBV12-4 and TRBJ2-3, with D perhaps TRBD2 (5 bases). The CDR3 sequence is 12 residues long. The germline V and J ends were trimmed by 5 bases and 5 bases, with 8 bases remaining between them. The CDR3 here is CASSPRVDTQYF. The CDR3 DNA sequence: TGTGCCAGCAGTCCGCGGGTAGATACGCAGTATTTT.

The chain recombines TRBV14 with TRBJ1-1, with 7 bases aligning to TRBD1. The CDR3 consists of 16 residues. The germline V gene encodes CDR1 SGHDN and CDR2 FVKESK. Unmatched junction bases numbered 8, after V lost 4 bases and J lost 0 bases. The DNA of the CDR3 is TGTGCCAGCAGCCCACCCACAGGGGTAATGAACACTGAAGCTTTCTTT. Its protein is CASSPPTGVMNTEAFF.

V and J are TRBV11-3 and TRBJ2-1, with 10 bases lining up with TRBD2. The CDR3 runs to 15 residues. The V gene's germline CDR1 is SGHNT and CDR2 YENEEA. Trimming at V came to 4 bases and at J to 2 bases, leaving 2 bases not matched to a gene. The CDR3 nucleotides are TGTGCCAGCAGCTCACTAGCGGGACCCTACAATGAGCAGTTCTTC. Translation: CASSSLAGPYNEQFF.

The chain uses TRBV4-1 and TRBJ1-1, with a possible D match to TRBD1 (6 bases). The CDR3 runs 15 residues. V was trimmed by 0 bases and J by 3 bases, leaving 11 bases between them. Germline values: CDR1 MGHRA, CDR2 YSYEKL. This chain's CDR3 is CASSQDVRGYTEAFF. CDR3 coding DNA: TGCGCCAGCAGCCAAGATGTCAGGGGTTACACTGAAGCTTTCTTT.

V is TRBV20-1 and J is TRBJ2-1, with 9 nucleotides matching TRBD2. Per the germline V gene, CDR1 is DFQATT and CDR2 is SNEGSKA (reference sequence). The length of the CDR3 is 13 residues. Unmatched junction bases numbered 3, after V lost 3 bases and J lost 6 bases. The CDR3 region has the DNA TGCAGTGCTAGTGCGACTAGCGGCAATGAGCAGTTCTTC. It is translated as CSASATSGNEQFF.

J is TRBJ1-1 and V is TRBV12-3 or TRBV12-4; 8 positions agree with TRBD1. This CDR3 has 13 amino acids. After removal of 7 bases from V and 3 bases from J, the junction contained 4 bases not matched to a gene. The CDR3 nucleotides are TGTGCCAGCACTCTGACAGGGGACACTGAAGCTTTCTTT. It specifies CASTLTGDTEAFF.

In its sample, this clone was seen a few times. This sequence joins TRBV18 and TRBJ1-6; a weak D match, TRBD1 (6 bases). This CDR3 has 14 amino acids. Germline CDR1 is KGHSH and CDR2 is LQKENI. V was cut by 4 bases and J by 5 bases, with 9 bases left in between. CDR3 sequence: CASSLDSDNSPLHF. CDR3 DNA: TGTGCCAGCTCACTGGACAGCGATAATTCACCCCTCCACTTT.

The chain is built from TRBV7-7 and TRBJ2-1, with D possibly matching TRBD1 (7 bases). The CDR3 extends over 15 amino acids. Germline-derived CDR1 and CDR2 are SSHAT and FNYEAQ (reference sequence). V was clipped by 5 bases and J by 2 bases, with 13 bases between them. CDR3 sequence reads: CASSRGDRPYNEQFF. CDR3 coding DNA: TGTGCCAGCAGCCGCGGGGACAGACCCTACAATGAGCAGTTCTTC.

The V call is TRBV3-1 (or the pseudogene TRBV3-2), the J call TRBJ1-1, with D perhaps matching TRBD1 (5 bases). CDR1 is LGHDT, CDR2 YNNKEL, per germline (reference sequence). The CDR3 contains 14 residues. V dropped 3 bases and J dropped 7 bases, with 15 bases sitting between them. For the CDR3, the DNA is TGTGCCAGCAGCCACGGGGGGGTGAAAAATGAAGCTTTCTTT. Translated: CASSHGGVKNEAFF.

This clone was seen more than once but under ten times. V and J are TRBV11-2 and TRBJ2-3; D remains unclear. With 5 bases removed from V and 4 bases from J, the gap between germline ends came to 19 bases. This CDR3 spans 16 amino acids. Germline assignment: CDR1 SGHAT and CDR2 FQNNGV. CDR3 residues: CASSPSAMGGADTQYF. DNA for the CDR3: TGTGCCAGCAGCCCTTCCGCAATGGGTGGGGCAGATACGCAGTATTTT.

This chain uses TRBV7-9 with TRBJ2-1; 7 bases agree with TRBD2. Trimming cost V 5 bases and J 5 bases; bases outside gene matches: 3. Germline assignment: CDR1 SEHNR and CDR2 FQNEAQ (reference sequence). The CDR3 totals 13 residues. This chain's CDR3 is CASSRDYDNEQFF. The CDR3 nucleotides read TGTGCCAGCAGCCGGGACTACGACAATGAGCAGTTCTTC.

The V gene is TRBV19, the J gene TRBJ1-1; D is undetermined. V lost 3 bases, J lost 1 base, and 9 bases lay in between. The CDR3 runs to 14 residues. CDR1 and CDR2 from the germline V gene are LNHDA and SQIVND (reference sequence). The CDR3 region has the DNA TGTGCCAGTAGTATCCCTCCGGGGAACACTGAAGCTTTCTTT. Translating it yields CASSIPPGNTEAFF.

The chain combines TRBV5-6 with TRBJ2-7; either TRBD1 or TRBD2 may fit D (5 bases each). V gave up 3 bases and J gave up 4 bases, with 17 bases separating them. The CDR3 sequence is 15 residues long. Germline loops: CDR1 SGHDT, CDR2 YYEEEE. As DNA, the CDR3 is TGTGCCAGCAGCTCAGGACCGGGACGGGGTTACGAGCAGTACTTC. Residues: CASSSGPGRGYEQYF.

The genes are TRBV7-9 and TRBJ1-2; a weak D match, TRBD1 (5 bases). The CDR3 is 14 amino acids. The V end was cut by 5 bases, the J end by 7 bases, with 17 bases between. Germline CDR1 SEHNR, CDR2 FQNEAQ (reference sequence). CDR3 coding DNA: TGTGCCAGCAGCGCCCAGGGCAGGTCCTCTGGCTACACCTTC. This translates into CASSAQGRSSGYTF.

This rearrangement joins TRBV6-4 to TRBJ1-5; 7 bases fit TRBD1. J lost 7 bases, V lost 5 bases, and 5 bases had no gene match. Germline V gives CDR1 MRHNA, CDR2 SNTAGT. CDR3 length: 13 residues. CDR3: CASSYDRAQPQHF. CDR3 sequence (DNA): TGTGCCAGCAGTTATGACAGGGCCCAGCCCCAGCATTTT.

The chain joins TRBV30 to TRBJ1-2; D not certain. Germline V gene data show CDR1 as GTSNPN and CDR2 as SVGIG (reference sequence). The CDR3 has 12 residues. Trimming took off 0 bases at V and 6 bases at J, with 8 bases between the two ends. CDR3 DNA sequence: TGTGCCTGGAGTGTCGCCCACGATGGCTACACCTTC. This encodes CAWSVAHDGYTF.

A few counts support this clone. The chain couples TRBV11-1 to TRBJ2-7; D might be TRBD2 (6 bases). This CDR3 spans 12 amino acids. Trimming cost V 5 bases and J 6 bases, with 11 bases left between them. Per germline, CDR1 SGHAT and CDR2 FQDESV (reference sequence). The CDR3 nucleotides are TGTGCCAGCAGCCCGGGGCGGGGCGAGCAGTACTTC. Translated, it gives CASSPGRGEQYF.

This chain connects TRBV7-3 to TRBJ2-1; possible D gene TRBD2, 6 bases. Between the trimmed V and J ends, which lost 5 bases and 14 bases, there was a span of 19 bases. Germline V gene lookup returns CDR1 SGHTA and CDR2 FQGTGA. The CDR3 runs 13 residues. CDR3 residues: CASSPRDDGPKFF. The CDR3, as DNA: TGTGCCAGCAGCCCGCGGGATGACGGGCCAAAGTTCTTC.

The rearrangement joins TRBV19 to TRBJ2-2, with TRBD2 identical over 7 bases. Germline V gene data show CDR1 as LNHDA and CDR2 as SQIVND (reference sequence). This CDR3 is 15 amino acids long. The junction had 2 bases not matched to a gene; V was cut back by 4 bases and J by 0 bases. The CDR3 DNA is TGTGCCAGTAGTAGGAGCGGGACGAACACCGGGGAGCTGTTTTTT. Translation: CASSRSGTNTGELFF. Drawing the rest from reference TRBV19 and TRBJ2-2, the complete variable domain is DGGITQSPKYLFRKEGQNVTLSCEQNLNHDAMYWYRQDPGQGLRLIYYSQIVNDFQKGDIAEGYSVSREKKESFPLTVTSAQKNPTAFYLCASSRSGTNTGELFFGEGSRLTVL.

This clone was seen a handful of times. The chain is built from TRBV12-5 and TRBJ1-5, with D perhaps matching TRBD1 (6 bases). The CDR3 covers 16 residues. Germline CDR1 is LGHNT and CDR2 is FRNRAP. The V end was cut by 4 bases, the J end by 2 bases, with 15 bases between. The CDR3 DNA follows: TGTGCTAGTGGTTCGGTAGGGGGTGAGGGCAATCAGCCCCAGCATTTT. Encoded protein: CASGSVGGEGNQPQHF.